This T cell receptor beta chain was retrieved from a study of T cells in Graves' hyperthyroidism and ophthalmopathy. Amplified regions were TCR beta CDR3 sequences from RNA transcripts. The primer set for the first-round RT-PCR of the TCR CDR3 was HTBI. TCRdb fed the multiplex PCR reads into MiXCR, producing one record per CDR3 protein. The data hold 410,000 or so distinct CDR3 sequences, with 14% to 15% observed a single time. From germline, CDR1 is SNHLY and CDR2 FYNNEI. Trimming took off 3 bases at V and 3 bases at J, with 6 bases between the two ends. This CDR3 has 12 amino acids. The origin of this receptor is a man between 18 and 35 years old with Graves' ophthalmopathy. The J gene is TRBJ2-7, the V gene TRBV2, with D hard to call. Sequencing input: blood. The CDR3 bases are TGTGCCAGCAGTGACGATAACTACGAGCAGTACTTC. Amino acid sequence: CASSDDNYEQYF.